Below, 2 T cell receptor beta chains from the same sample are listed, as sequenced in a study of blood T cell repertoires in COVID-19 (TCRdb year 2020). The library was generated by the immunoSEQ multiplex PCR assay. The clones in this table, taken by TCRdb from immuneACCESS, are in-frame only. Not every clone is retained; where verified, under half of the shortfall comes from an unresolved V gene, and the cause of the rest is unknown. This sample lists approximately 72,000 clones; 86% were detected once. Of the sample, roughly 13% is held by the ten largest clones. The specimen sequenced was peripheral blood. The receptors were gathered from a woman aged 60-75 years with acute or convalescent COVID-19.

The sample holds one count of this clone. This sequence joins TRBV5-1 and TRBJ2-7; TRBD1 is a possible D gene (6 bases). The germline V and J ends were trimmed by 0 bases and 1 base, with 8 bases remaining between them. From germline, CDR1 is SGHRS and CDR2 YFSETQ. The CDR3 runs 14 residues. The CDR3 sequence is CASSLAQGSYEQYF. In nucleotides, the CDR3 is TGCGCCAGCAGCTTGGCCCAGGGGTCCTACGAGCAGTACTTC.

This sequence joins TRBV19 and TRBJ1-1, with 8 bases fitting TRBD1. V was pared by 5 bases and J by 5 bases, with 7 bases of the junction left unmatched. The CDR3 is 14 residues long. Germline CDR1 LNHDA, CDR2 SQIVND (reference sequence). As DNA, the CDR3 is TGTGCCAGTAGTGCGGACAGGGCAGGGACTGAAGCTTTCTTT. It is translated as CASSADRAGTEAFF.